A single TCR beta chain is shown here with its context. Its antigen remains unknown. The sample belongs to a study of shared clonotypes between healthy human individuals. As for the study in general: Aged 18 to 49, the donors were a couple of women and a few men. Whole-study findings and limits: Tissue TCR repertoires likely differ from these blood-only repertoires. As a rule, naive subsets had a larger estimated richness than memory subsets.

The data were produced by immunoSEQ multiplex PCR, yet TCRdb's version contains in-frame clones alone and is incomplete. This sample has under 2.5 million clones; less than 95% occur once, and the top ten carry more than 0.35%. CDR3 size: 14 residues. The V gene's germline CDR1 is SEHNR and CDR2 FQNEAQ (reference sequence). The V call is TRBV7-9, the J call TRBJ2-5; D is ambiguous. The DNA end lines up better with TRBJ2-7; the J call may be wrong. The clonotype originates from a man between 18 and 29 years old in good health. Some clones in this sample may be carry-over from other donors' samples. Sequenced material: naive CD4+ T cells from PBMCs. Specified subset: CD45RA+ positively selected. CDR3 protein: CASSSDNVPYEQYF. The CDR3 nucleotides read TGTGCCAGCAGCTCCGACAACGTACCCTACGAGCAGTACTTC.